A selection of T cell receptor beta chains follows, all from one sample in a study of shared clonotypes between healthy human individuals. The protocol was immunoSEQ multiplex PCR, while the TCRdb copy is restricted to in-frame clones and leaves out a portion. The sample carries a few hundred thousand clones, around 80% recorded once. What was sequenced was PBMCs. The receptors here all came from a woman aged 40 to 55 in good health. Some clones in this sample may be carry-over from other donors' samples. The conserved cysteine and the conserved F or W are not part of the CDR3 here. A D gene is named only where the DNA matches it firmly.

v_gene	j_gene	d_gene	CDR3aa
TRBV6-6	TRBJ2-5	TRBD2	ASSGGAKETQY
TRBV27	TRBJ2-7	NA	ASSYGHDYEQY
TRBV9	TRBJ2-3	NA	ASSPALLTDTQY
TRBV7-3	TRBJ1-5	TRBD1	ASSSPPKDRECQPQH
TRBV28	TRBJ2-7	NA	ASSLQASYEQY
TRBV28	TRBJ1-2	TRBD1	ASRRPPGTGDGYGYT
TRBV14	TRBJ2-5	NA	ASSQGGGQTQY
TRBV6-4	TRBJ2-1	NA	ASSPTGTNEQF
TRBV28	TRBJ1-4	TRBD1	ASSLRGGQGAFGEKLF
TRBV27	TRBJ1-5	NA	ASSWGNQH
TRBV15	TRBJ2-7	TRBD2	ATSRDLAGFSYEQY
TRBV5-4	TRBJ2-4	TRBD2	ASSSPIAGESNIQY
TRBV7-9	TRBJ2-6	NA	ASSPGAGGTGANVLT
TRBV25-1	TRBJ2-1	NA	ASSPVGYLKVQF
TRBV28	TRBJ2-5	NA	ASSLLGSSGETQY
TRBV7-2	TRBJ2-3	NA	ASSLTSRATYTDTQY
TRBV19	TRBJ1-2	NA	ACTQFLKGRGDYGYT
TRBV18	TRBJ1-1	NA	ASSPSVSTEAF
TRBV4-2	TRBJ2-2	TRBD1	ASSQRQGASGELF
TRBV28	TRBJ2-7	NA	ASSFGVYEQY
TRBV5-1	TRBJ2-1	TRBD2	ASSFGGASGSVEQF
TRBV11-2	TRBJ1-4	NA	ASSLGGIAGKLF
TRBV19	TRBJ2-6	TRBD1	ASSISTGGAGANVLT
TRBV2	TRBJ2-5	NA	ASGGQETQY
TRBV30	TRBJ2-5	TRBD2	AWSGAGGAGETQY
TRBV7-2	TRBJ2-2	NA	ASSLVHLGTGELF
TRBV30	TRBJ1-6	NA	AWRGSYNSPLH
TRBV5-1	TRBJ2-5	TRBD1	ASSLGPGQGQETQY
TRBV10-3	TRBJ1-1	NA	AISVQGNTEAF
TRBV18	TRBJ2-1	NA	ASSLSPGISYNEQF
TRBV6-1	NA	TRBD2	ASSGLSGSSDEQY
TRBV27	TRBJ2-2	NA	ASSLGSRGGGGTGELF
TRBV10-3	TRBJ1-3	NA	AISDGRSGNTIY
TRBV2	TRBJ2-5	TRBD2	ASSEGLAGSETQY
TRBV7-8	TRBJ2-7	NA	ASSLGGQIYEQY
TRBV25-1	TRBJ2-7	TRBD1	ASTPLPPTDRTDYEQY
TRBV7-6	TRBJ2-3	TRBD2	ASSRFPTSGDSDTQY
TRBV27	TRBJ2-1	TRBD2	ASSSSPLAWGSGRIPNEQF
TRBV7-9	TRBJ1-2	TRBD1	ASTETGAGYGYT
TRBV5-5	TRBJ1-1	NA	ASSLAGRDTEAF
TRBV7-9	TRBJ2-1	TRBD2	ASTLTSGRVSYNEQF